The rows below give T cell receptor beta chains drawn from one sample of a study of CD8 T cells in ankylosing spondylitis. TCRdb independently ran MiXCR on the 5' RACE reads; one entry per CDR3 protein. The sample includes 450,000 to 550,000 distinct CDR3 sequences, roughly 5% of them seen just once. The sequencing sample was made of blood, either unsorted or a sorted T cell fraction (not recorded which). These receptor sequences come from a male donor with ankylosing spondylitis. The CDR3 runs from the conserved cysteine through the conserved F or W. Fields, in order: V gene, J gene, D gene, clone size, CDR3 DNA, CDR3 protein. A D gene is named only where the DNA matches it firmly. Size tells how often a clone was seen (once, few, many) or the class of an expanded clone, and some rows leave it out.

V: TRBV5-5
J: TRBJ1-6
D: NA
size: few
DNA: TGTGCCAGCAGCCCCATGGGCGGGGGCGATTCACCCCTCCACTTT
CDR3: CASSPMGGGDSPLHF

V: TRBV5-1
J: TRBJ1-1
D: NA
size: many
DNA: TGCGCCAGCAGCTTGAGGGGGACCGCGAACACTGAAGCTTTCTTT
CDR3: CASSLRGTANTEAFF

V: TRBV28
J: TRBJ1-5
D: NA
size: many
DNA: TGTGCCAGCAGTTTAGCTCGGATACGTCAGCCCCAGCATTTT
CDR3: CASSLARIRQPQHF

V: TRBV20-1
J: TRBJ1-5
D: NA
size: few
DNA: TGCAGTGCTAGAGAAGGGGGACCGAATCAGCCCCAGCATTTT
CDR3: CSAREGGPNQPQHF

V: TRBV27
J: TRBJ2-3
D: TRBD1
size: many
DNA: TGTGCCAGCAGAAGGACAGGGAGCACAGATACGCAGTATTTT
CDR3: CASRRTGSTDTQYF

V: TRBV7-2
J: TRBJ2-2
D: NA
size: many
DNA: TGTGCCAGCGCGGTCGACCTGCCCGGGGAGCTGTTTTTT
CDR3: CASAVDLPGELFF

V: TRBV6-1
J: TRBJ2-3
D: NA
size: many
DNA: TGTGCCAGCAGTGGGCTTAGCAGGGGAAAAACAGATACGCAGTATTTT
CDR3: CASSGLSRGKTDTQYF

V: TRBV9
J: TRBJ1-1
D: NA
size: many
DNA: TGTGCCAGCAGGCCTTCAGGGAAGGCTAACACTGAAGCTTTCTTT
CDR3: CASRPSGKANTEAFF

V: TRBV6-5
J: TRBJ1-4
D: TRBD1
size: few
DNA: TGTGCCAGCAGTTACGGACAGGGTTTCGAACTGTTTTTT
CDR3: CASSYGQGFELFF

V: TRBV20-1
J: TRBJ1-2
D: TRBD1
size: many
DNA: TGCAGTGCCGCCTCTGAGGGACAGGAGCCCTATGGCTACACCTTC
CDR3: CSAASEGQEPYGYTF

V: TRBV12-3/TRBV12-4
J: TRBJ2-3
D: NA
size: many
DNA: TGTGCCAGCACCCAAATCAGCACTAGCACAGATACGCAGTATTTT
CDR3: CASTQISTSTDTQYF

V: TRBV27
J: TRBJ2-5
D: NA
size: many
DNA: TGTGCCAGCAGTCCCTTATGGGGAGTTGAGACCCAGTACTTC
CDR3: CASSPLWGVETQYF

V: TRBV24-1
J: TRBJ2-5
D: NA
size: few
DNA: TGTGCCACCAGCGGGGTCCCTCTGGAGACCCAGTACTTC
CDR3: CATSGVPLETQYF

V: TRBV9
J: TRBJ2-5
D: NA
size: NA
DNA: TGTGCCAGCAGCGTACTCGGGAGCGGTACGGAGACCCAGTACTTC
CDR3: CASSVLGSGTETQYF

V: TRBV6-5
J: TRBJ2-6
D: NA
size: many
DNA: TGTGCCAGCAGTTACTCTTGGGGCACTGGGGCCAACGTCCTGACTTTC
CDR3: CASSYSWGTGANVLTF